The T cell receptor beta chain under discussion was sequenced for a study of T cell responses to AZD1222 COVID-19 vaccine (dated by TCRdb to about 2021). Regarding the study in general: TCR sequencing was performed for over 230 trial participants, of whom about 200 were given two doses of AZD1222 and 26 were given two doses of MenACWY control vaccine. Trial participants were enrolled by age into 18-55, 56-69 and 70-plus year subgroups, with roughly 160, 29 and 62 TCR-sequenced participants respectively.

The CDR3 regions of human TCRbeta chains were analyzed by immunosequencing. In the source study's methods: TCRs in the repertoires were matched against a reference library of SARS-CoV-2-specific TCRs that had been generated with the MIRA antigen-specificity platform. Breadth was defined as the fraction of unique TCRs that were SARS-CoV-2-associated, and depth was defined as the fraction of total T cells that were SARS-CoV-2-associated. Each spike-specific TCR was assigned to its reactive spike region and to a CD4 or CD8 class using the MIRA data. Log10-transformed breadth and depth values were compared by one-way ANOVA with Sidak's multiple comparisons tests. As stored in TCRdb, this immuneACCESS dataset retains in-frame rearrangements with V and J assigned. A fraction of the clones does not appear; measured against another copy, unresolved V genes explain less than half of the discrepancy, and the remainder lacks a known reason. The V and J calls and clone size are taken from that table; D and trimming were inferred from the DNA. The sample table holds some 190,000 clones, of which approximately 93% were seen once. Around 1.6% of the sample is taken by the ten largest.

The CDR3 runs 17 amino acids, cysteine and phenylalanine included. Only the CDR3 region is kept as DNA, spanning 51 bases read in frame from base 1. V has 7 bases trimmed and J has 4 bases trimmed; junction bases matching no gene number 13. The germline V gene specifies SNHLY as CDR1 and FYNNEI as CDR2. In the paper's terms, the time point label means: about 28 days (+/-7) after the second vaccine dose. AZD1222 recipients whose second dose came at about 4 weeks and those whose second dose came at about 12 weeks were combined into one group, since spike-specific TCR depth and breadth did not differ between the two schedules. The vaccinee samples were drawn from two UK trials, COV001 and COV002, one of which was a single-blind randomized controlled phase 2/3 trial testing AZD1222 (ChAdOx1 nCoV-19) in healthy adults. For TCRbeta chain sequencing, PBMC samples from trial participants were taken at day 0 and at day 28 after the second dose.

Concerning this clone itself: There is no known antigen for this receptor. One base away there is no much larger clone; base qualities are not given.

The paper's findings and limits, for the study overall: The 56-69-year group was small, and its depth increase did not reach significance, likely because of low power. A significant rise in spike-specific TCR breadth and depth was observed after two AZD1222 doses relative to day 0 and relative to MenACWY recipients. Because no day 14 peak-response samples were available, repertoires were characterized only after the peak T cell response. Reportedly, close to half of the unique spike-specific TCRs recognized epitopes lying outside the regions that are mutated in the B.1.351 and B.1.1.7 variants. Participants were mostly white British and included more females than males, and it was suggested by the authors that clonal diversity may have been underestimated. Vaccine-associated CD4 TCRs spanned the whole spike protein, with dominant responses in regions 160-218 and 743-854. Conclusions about previously exposed vaccinees are limited because only six or seven AZD1222 recipients were SARS-CoV-2 seropositive at baseline.

The chain links TRBV2 with TRBJ2-2; 9 bases in the junction line up with TRBD2. The material sequenced was peripheral blood, taken 28 days after the second AZD1222 dose. The receptor was isolated from an adult who received the AZD1222 COVID-19 vaccine. The CDR3 region: CASTGPSGEYGTGELFF. The DNA sequence reads TGTGCCAGCACAGGCCCTAGCGGGGAGTACGGCACCGGGGAGCTGTTTTTT.